This section outlines one T cell receptor (beta chain) sequence together with its context. There are 15 residues in the CDR3. The data stem from a study of blood T cell repertoires in COVID-19. Looking at the study overall: The United States, Italy and Spain were the sources of the acute and convalescent COVID-19 samples. Nucleic acid was either cDNA or gDNA, and it came from T cells, B-cell-depleted T cells, or PBMCs.

Authors' analysis steps: For nucleated cells, counts were estimated from reference gene primer amplification. Some clones are missing from TCRdb's copy, which holds only in-frame ones; the method was immunoSEQ multiplex PCR. V and J calls and clone size are as listed in that table; D and trimming were resolved from the DNA. The sample records more than 75,000 clones, 80% to 90% being singletons. The TCR was taken from a woman aged 80 or older with acute or convalescent COVID-19. The chain combines TRBV21-1 with TRBJ1-6; TRBD1 reflects the table's D call only, with no check against the DNA. TRBV21-1 is noted as a pseudogene. The sequenced sample was peripheral blood. Here the CDR3 reads CASSTRDRETSPLHF. DNA for the CDR3: TGTGCCAGCAGCACCAGGGACAGGGAAACTTCACCCCTCCACTTT.